This T cell receptor (beta chain) was documented in a study of shared clonotypes between healthy human individuals. At the level of the study: Contributing individuals were two females and three males aged 18 to 49. Regarding the study as a whole: Naive subsets generally exceeded memory subsets in estimated richness.

With respect to this clone: Its specificity is not known.

Researchers divided each subset's genomic DNA evenly across several immunoSEQ plates. TCRdb keeps only in-frame clones here, not all; method: immunoSEQ multiplex PCR. Among roughly 680,000 clones listed, over 55% were seen once. Germline lookup yields CDR1 MNHEY and CDR2 SMNVEV (reference sequence). This CDR3 region has 11 residues. The V and J ends lost 8 bases and 10 bases respectively, with 9 bases between them. Donation came from healthy HIV-negative adults that had no recent acute infections or vaccinations. The sequence came from a young woman in good health. The chain has TRBV27 and TRBJ1-6; D not certain. Sequencing used memory CD4+ T cells sorted from blood. This sample's subset: CD45RA-negative fraction. CDR3 nucleotide sequence: TGTGCCAGCGGCCCTGGCTCACCCCTCCACTTT. Protein: CASGPGSPLHF.